The clone carrying this TCR beta chain was recorded a few times. Its specificity is unknown. The data derive from a study of beta chain features in type 1 diabetes. Findings and caveats of the study: PCR might show a preference for shorter templates, equally across patients and controls. Shorter TCRB CDR3s, moderately but significantly so, were found in Type 1 diabetes patients in all four CD4+ subsets. Cells with high TCR expression could be over-represented by cDNA sequencing.

V dropped 5 bases and J dropped 4 bases, with 6 bases sitting between them. The CDR3 consists of 11 residues. Germline V gene sequence: CDR1 MDHEN, CDR2 SYDVKM. Sequenced material consisted of expressed TCRB transcripts (all of the isolated RNA was reverse transcribed). Sequencing used immunoSEQ multiplex PCR; TCRdb keeps in-frame clones, though not all of them. The sample lists under 850,000 clones, roughly 13% seen once, with less than 0.025% in the top ten. Sequenced material: naive CD4+ T cells from blood. The chain recombines TRBV28 with TRBJ2-7; D is unclear. The origin of this receptor is a man between 18 and 35 years old with type 1 diabetes. CDR3: CASSISYEQYF. The CDR3 DNA reads as TGTGCCAGCAGTATCTCTTACGAGCAGTACTTC.